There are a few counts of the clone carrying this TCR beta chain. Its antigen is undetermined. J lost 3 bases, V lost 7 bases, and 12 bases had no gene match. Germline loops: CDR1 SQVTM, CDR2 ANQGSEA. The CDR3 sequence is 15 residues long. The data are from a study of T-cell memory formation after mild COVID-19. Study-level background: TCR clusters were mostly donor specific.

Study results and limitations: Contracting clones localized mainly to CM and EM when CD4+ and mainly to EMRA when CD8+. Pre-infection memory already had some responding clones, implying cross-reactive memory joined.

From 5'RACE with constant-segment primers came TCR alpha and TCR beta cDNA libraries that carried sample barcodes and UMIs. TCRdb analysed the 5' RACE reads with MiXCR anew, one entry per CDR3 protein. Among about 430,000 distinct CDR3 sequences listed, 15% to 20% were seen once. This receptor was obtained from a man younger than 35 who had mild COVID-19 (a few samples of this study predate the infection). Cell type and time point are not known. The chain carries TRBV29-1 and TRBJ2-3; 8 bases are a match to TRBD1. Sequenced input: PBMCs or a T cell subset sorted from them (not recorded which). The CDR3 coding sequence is TGCAGCGCGAGAGAGGGACAGGCCGGGACAGATACGCAGTATTTT. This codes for CSAREGQAGTDTQYF.